This T cell receptor (beta chain) was sequenced for a study of blood T cells in healthy people across ages. Germline values: CDR1 ENHRY, CDR2 SYGVKD. This CDR3 is 12 amino acids long. This clonotype was observed a few times. Primers used in a second PCR of roughly 7 to 11 cycles were a sample-barcoded 5' primer and a J-beta primer mix. TCRdb processed the 5' RACE reads anew with MiXCR; each CDR3 protein has one entry. This table holds 1.4 million or so distinct CDR3 sequences, about 45% found once. This TCR was recovered from a woman under 30 in good health. This sequence joins TRBV10-3 and TRBJ2-5, with no clear D. The end of the DNA is better explained by TRBJ2-7, so the J call may be wrong. The specimen was blood. The CDR3 is CAISELDHEQYF. The CDR3 bases are TGTGCCATCAGTGAACTGGACCACGAGCAGTACTTC.